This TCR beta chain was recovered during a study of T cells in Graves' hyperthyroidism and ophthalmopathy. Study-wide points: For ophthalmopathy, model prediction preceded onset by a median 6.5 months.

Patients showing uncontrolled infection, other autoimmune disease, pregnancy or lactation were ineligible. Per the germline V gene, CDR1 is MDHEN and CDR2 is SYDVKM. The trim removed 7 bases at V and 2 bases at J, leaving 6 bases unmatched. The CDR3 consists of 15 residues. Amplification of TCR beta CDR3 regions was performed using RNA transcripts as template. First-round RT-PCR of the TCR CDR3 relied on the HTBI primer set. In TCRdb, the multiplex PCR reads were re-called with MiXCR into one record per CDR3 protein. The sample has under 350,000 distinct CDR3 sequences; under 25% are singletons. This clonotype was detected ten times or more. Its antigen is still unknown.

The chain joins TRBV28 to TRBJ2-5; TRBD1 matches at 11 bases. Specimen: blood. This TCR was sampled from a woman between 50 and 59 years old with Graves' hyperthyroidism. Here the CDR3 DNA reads TGTGCCAGCAACATCCGGGACAGGGGGCAAGAGACCCAGTACTTC. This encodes CASNIRDRGQETQYF.